This TCR beta chain was recovered during a study of vaccination and CD4 T cells after COVID-19. Trimming shortened V by 3 bases and J by 5 bases, and 14 bases separated the two germline ends. The CDR3 loop spans 14 amino acids. Per the germline V gene, CDR1 is SGHKS and CDR2 is YYEKEE (reference sequence). Treatment specified: roughly 10-day PBMC culture with coronavirus spike peptide pools or control peptides (ViraFEST assay). T cells were expanded with peptide pools, and expanded clonotypes were identified by TCR sequencing. With the Oncomine TCR Beta short-read assay, DNA from cultured CD4+ T cells was sequenced. CD4+ T cells were cultured, and genomic DNA was extracted from them. In TCRdb, the PCR reads were re-called with MiXCR into one record per CDR3 protein. The sample consists of roughly 19,000 distinct CDR3 sequences, roughly 51% of them appearing once. Points on this clonotype: Its antigen is undetermined.

This sequence joins TRBV5-5 and TRBJ1-2; D is uncertain. Material: CD4+ T cells from blood, cultured in vitro, obtained before SARS-CoV-2 vaccination. The TCR was taken from a human donor who had recovered from COVID-19. In DNA form, the CDR3 reads TGTGCCAGCAGCTCAACCCGGAACTATTATGGCTACACCTTC. Its translation is CASSSTRNYYGYTF. The full variable domain, rest sourced from reference TRBV5-5 and TRBJ1-2, is DAGVTQSPTHLIKTRGQQVTLRCSPISGHKSVSWYQQVLGQGPQFIFQYYEKEERGRGNFPDRFSARQFPNYSSELNVNALLLGDSALYLCASSSTRNYYGYTFGSGTRLTVV.